The clone carrying this T cell receptor (beta chain) showed up many times. The antigen remains undetermined. The time point was: newly diagnosed GD, antithyroid drugs for less than 3 months. From RNA extracted from PBMCs, the TCR library was made. This entry is derived from a study of regulatory T cells in long-lasting Graves disease. Study context: Those Graves' patients who were newly diagnosed had been on antithyroid drugs under 3 months.

General study findings and limits: Among the persistent patients, 2,500 to 3,000 public clonotypes were shared, more than the approximately 1,000 shared among new patients.

To make TCR beta libraries, researchers used iRepertoire HTBI primers and Arm-PCR of CDR3 regions. TCRdb fed the multiplex PCR reads into MiXCR, producing one record per CDR3 protein. The data hold 300,000 to 450,000 distinct CDR3 sequences, with 15% to 17% observed a single time. The sequence derives from a female donor with Graves disease. Sequencing used peripheral blood mononuclear cells (PBMCs), obtained at new diagnosis, from a patient treated with antithyroid drugs.

The CDR3 bases are TGTGCCAGCAGCCCCCGGACTAGCGATGAGCAGTTCTTC. Protein: CASSPRTSDEQFF. V gene TRBV7-3 combines with J gene TRBJ2-1, with 9 bases matching TRBD2. Germline V gene sequence: CDR1 SGHTA, CDR2 FQGTGA. This CDR3 is built from 13 residues. After removal of 5 bases from V and 8 bases from J, the junction contained 4 bases not matched to a gene.